A selection of T cell receptor beta chains follows, all from one sample in a study of Tregs in tolerant kidney transplant recipients. Repertoires were generated with immunoSEQ multiplex PCR, while TCRdb's copy carries only in-frame clones and drops some. The repertoire holds under 300,000 clones, with about 80% as singletons. The sequencing input was CD4+ T cells from blood. These receptors were taken from a human donor in good health. Each CDR3 is given with its conserved first and last residue. The order of the fields is D gene, clone size, J gene, V gene, CDR3 length, CDR3 DNA, CDR3 protein. The D gene is left open where the match is weak. Only part of the rows carry a size: once, few, many, or a class if the clone is expanded.

>TRBD1|few|TRBJ1-3|TRBV6-5|13
TGTGCCAGCAGAAAACAGGGGGGAAACACCATATATTTT
CASRKQGGNTIYF
>.|once|TRBJ1-1|TRBV7-9|16
TGTGCCAGCAGCAAGTCCGGTAACAGATTGAACACTGAAGCTTTCTTT
CASSKSGNRLNTEAFF
>TRBD2|.|TRBJ2-7|TRBV6-5|15
TGTGCCAGCAGTTACTTTGTAGCGGGATGGTACGAGCAGTACTTC
CASSYFVAGWYEQYF
>TRBD1|.|TRBJ2-7|TRBV11-2|17
TGTGCCAGCAGCTTAGAACGACAGGGGGCCGGACCCTACGAGCAGTACTTC
CASSLERQGAGPYEQYF
>TRBD1|.|TRBJ1-6|TRBV18|14
TGTGCCAGCTCTCGGGACAGCAATAATTCACCCCTCCACTTT
CASSRDSNNSPLHF
>.|once|TRBJ2-7|TRBV5-4|16
TGTGCCAGCAGCTTGCACGGCGGGGATAGCTCCTACGAGCAGTACTTC
CASSLHGGDSSYEQYF
>TRBD2|.|TRBJ2-5|TRBV15|13
TGTGCCACCCGAAGCGGGATGGGGGAGACCCAGTACTTC
CATRSGMGETQYF
>TRBD1|.|TRBJ1-1|TRBV6-6|14
TGTGCCAGCAGTTCCCGACAGGGCCGTATTGAAGCTTTCTTT
CASSSRQGRIEAFF
>TRBD1|.|TRBJ2-7|TRBV7-9|13
TGTGCCAGCAGCTCCTACAGGGGGCGCGAGCAGTACTTC
CASSSYRGREQYF
>.|.|TRBJ1-1|TRBV5-1|15
TGCGCCAGCAGCGACCCAGGGACCGCGAACACTGAAGCTTTCTTT
CASSDPGTANTEAFF
>TRBD1|.|TRBJ2-7|TRBV5-6|16
TGTGCCAGCAGCATACGGACAGGGGGAGGCCTAGACGAGCAGTACTTC
CASSIRTGGGLDEQYF
>.|few|TRBJ1-1|TRBV6-1|14
TGTGCCAGCACTCCACAGGGTGGTTACGCTGAAGCTTTCTTT
CASTPQGGYAEAFF
>.|.|TRBJ1-2|TRBV6-4|14
TGTGCCAGCACCGCTGGGGGGGCTCACTATGGCTACACCTTC
CASTAGGAHYGYTF
>TRBD1|.|TRBJ1-4|TRBV5-1|15
TGCGCCAGCAGCGCCCGACAGGGCGGAGGTGAAAAACTGTTTTTT
CASSARQGGGEKLFF
>.|.|TRBJ1-2|TRBV6-1|13
TGTGCCAGCAGTGAAACGGGTACCTATGGCTACACCTTC
CASSETGTYGYTF
>.|once|TRBJ1-5|TRBV6-6|16
TGTGCCAGCACCCTACTGGGCGCGAACTTCAATCAGCCCCAGCATTTT
CASTLLGANFNQPQHF
>.|.|TRBJ1-2|TRBV30|14
TGTGCCTGGAGTGAGAGCCGTACTAACTATGGCTACACCTTC
CAWSESRTNYGYTF
>TRBD1|.|TRBJ2-1|TRBV5-1|17
TGCGCCAGCAGCTTGGCCCCCTCCGGACAGGGAGGCAATGAGCAGTTCTTC
CASSLAPSGQGGNEQFF
>TRBD1|.|TRBJ1-5|TRBV18|15
TGTGCCAGCTCACGGGAGGGGACAGGCAATCAGCCCCAGCATTTT
CASSREGTGNQPQHF
>.|.|TRBJ1-2|TRBV4-1|16
TGCGCCAGCAGCCAACCCCTGCAGGGCGTCGGCTATGGCTACACCTTC
CASSQPLQGVGYGYTF
>TRBD2|few|TRBJ2-2|TRBV10-3|14
TGTGCCATCAAGGCGGGGGCGAACACCGGGGAGCTGTTTTTT
CAIKAGANTGELFF
>.|.|TRBJ1-3|TRBV2|14
TGTGCCAGCACCCTCTCCACGGGGGGAGAAACCATATATTTT
CASTLSTGGETIYF
>.|.|TRBJ2-7|TRBV27|14
TGTGCCAGCAGTTTAGCAGGGGTGCCCAACGAGCAGTACTTC
CASSLAGVPNEQYF
>TRBD1|.|TRBJ1-1|TRBV18|14
TGTGCCAGCTCACCGACAGGGCAGCGCACTGAAGCTTTCTTT
CASSPTGQRTEAFF
>.|.|TRBJ1-3|TRBV7-9|15
TGTGCCAGCGGCGAGCCGGGGGGCGCTGGAAACACCATATATTTT
CASGEPGGAGNTIYF
>.|once|TRBJ1-2|TRBV13|11
TGTGCCAGCAGCTTTGGGGGTGGCTACACCTTC
CASSFGGGYTF
>TRBD1|.|TRBJ1-6|TRBV18|15
TGTGCCAGCTCACCCACCGGGACAGTAAATTCACCCCTCCACTTT
CASSPTGTVNSPLHF
>.|.|TRBJ1-5|TRBV30|14
TGTGCCTGGAGTGTACCAGGGGGCAATCAGCCCCAGCATTTT
CAWSVPGGNQPQHF
>.|.|TRBJ2-5|TRBV27|11
TGTGCCAGCACCGATAAAGAGACCCAGTACTTC
CASTDKETQYF
>TRBD1|.|TRBJ1-5|TRBV4-1|15
TGCGCCAGCAGCCAGCCGGGACAGGGCAATCAGCCCCAGCATTTT
CASSQPGQGNQPQHF
>.|.|TRBJ1-3|TRBV7-9|15
TGTGCCAGCAGCTCACCTACTTTCTCTGGAAACACCATATATTTT
CASSSPTFSGNTIYF
>TRBD1|.|TRBJ1-1|TRBV19|15
TGTGCCAGTTCCCCCGTGGGACAGGGGGGCACTGAAGCTTTCTTT
CASSPVGQGGTEAFF
>TRBD2|.|TRBJ2-1|TRBV11-1|16
TGTGCCAGCAGCTTAGGGACTAGACTGCATTACAATGAGCAGTTCTTC
CASSLGTRLHYNEQFF
>.|.|TRBJ2-7|TRBV7-9|14
TGTGCCAGCAGCGTCCGGGACCATTACTACGAGCAGTACTTC
CASSVRDHYYEQYF
>TRBD1|.|TRBJ2-7|TRBV11-2|14
TGTGCCTGCAGCCTCGACAGGGGAACCTACGAGCAGTACTTC
CACSLDRGTYEQYF